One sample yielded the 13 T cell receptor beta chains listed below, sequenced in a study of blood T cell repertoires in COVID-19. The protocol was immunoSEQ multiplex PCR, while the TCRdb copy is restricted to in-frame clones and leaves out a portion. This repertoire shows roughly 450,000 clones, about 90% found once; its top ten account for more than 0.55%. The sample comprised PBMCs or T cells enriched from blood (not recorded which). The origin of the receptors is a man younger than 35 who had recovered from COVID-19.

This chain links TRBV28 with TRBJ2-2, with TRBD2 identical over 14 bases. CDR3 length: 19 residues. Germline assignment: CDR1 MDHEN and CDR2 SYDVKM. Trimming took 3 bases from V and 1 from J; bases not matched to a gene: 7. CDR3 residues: CASSFGLAGGGGNTGELFF. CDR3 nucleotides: TGTGCCAGCAGTTTCGGACTAGCGGGAGGTGGGGGGAACACCGGGGAGCTGTTTTTT.

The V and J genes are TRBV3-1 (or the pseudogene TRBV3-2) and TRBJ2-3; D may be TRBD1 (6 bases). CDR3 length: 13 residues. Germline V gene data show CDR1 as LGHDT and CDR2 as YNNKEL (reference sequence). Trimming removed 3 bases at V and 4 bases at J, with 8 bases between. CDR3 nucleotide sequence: TGTGCCAGCAGCCAGGGGGCCGCAGATACGCAGTATTTT. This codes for CASSQGAADTQYF.

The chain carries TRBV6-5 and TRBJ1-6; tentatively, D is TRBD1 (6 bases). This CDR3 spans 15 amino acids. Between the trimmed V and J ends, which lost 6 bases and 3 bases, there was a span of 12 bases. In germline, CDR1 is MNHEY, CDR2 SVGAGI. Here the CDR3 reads CASSVGQNYNSPLHF. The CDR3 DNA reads TGTGCCAGCAGCGTCGGACAGAACTATAATTCACCCCTCCACTTT.

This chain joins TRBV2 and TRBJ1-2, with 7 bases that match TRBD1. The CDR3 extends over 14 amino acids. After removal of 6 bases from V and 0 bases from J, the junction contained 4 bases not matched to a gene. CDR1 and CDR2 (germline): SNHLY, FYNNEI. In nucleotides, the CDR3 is TGTGCCAGCAGGAGGGACAGCGCTAACTATGGCTACACCTTC. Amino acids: CASRRDSANYGYTF.

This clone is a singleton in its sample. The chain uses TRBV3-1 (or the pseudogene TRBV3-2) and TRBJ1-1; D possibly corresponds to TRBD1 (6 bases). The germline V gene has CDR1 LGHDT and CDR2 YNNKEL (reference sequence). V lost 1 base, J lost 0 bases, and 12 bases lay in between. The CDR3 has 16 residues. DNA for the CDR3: TGTGCCAGCAGCCAAGTACAGGGAAAAATGAACACTGAAGCTTTCTTT. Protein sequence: CASSQVQGKMNTEAFF.

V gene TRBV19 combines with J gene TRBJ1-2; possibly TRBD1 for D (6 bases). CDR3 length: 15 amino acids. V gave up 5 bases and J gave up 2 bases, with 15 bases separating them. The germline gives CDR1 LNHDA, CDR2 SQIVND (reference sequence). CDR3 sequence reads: CASSSSTGTNYGYTF. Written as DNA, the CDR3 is TGTGCCAGTAGTTCCTCGACAGGAACAAACTATGGCTACACCTTC.

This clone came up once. Here the CDR3 DNA reads TGTGCCAGCAGGACCGGGACAGACACTACTTCACAGAGTACGCAGTATTTT. It yields the protein CASRTGTDTTSQSTQYF. The chain is built from TRBV28 and TRBJ2-3; 7 bases are a match to TRBD1. The V segment lost 6 bases and the J segment 8 bases; nucleotides outside the gene matches: 20. The CDR3 length is 17 residues. CDR1 is MDHEN, CDR2 SYDVKM, per germline.

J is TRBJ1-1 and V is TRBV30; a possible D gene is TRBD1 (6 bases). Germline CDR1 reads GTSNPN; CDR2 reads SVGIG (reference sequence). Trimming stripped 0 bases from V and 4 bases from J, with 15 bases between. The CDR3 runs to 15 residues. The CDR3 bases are TGTGCCTGGAGTGTAAGCATCATAGGGGGCACTGAAGCTTTCTTT. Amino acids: CAWSVSIIGGTEAFF.

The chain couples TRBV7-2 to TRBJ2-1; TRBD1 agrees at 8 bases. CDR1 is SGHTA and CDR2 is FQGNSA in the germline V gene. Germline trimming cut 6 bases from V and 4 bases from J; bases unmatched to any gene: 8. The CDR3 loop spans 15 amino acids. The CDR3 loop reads CASRLRQGPYNEQFF. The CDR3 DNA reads TGTGCCAGCAGGTTAAGACAGGGGCCTTACAATGAGCAGTTCTTC.

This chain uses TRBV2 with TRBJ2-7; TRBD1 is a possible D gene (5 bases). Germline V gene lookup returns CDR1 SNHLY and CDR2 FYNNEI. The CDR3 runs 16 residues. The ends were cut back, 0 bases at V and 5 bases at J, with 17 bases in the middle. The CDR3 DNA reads TGTGCCAGCAGTGAAGCGTCCCTAGAACCAGGGAACGAGCAGTACTTC. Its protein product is CASSEASLEPGNEQYF.

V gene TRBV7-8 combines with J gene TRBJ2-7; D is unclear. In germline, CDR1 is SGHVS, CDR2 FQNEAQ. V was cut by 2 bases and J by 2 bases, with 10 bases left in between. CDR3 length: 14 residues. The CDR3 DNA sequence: TGTGCCAGCAGCTTAATTCCTCCCCCCTACGAGCAGTACTTC. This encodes CASSLIPPPYEQYF.

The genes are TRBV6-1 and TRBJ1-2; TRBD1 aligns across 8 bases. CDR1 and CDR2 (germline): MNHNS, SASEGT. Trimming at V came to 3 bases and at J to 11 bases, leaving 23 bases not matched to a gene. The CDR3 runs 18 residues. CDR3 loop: CASSDPPGQVGLYLGYTF. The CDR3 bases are TGTGCCAGCAGTGACCCACCGGGACAGGTGGGCCTCTATCTGGGGTACACCTTC.

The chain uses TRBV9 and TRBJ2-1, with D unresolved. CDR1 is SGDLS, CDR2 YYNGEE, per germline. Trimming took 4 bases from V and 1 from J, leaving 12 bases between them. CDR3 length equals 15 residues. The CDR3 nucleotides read TGTGCCAGCAGCCCTTGGCCTCATTCCTACAATGAGCAGTTCTTC. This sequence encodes CASSPWPHSYNEQFF.